This T cell receptor beta chain was captured by sequencing in a study of read filtering for tumor transcriptome and immune sequencing. The wider study: R-ISS stage counts were 8 for I, 15 to 20 for II, 7 for III.

From 350 to 500 ng of RNA, a library with molecular barcoded alpha/delta and beta/gamma adaptors was made. TCRdb processed the reads anew with MiXCR; each CDR3 protein has one entry. The sample yields more than 70,000 distinct CDR3 sequences, 20% to 25% seen once. Study-wide results and caveats: RNA-seq captured clonotypes less deeply and reliably than IR-seq.

Between the trimmed V and J ends, which lost 4 bases and 9 bases, there was a span of 17 bases. CDR1 SGHRS and CDR2 YFSETQ come from the germline V gene. The CDR3 runs to 13 residues. Of note for this clonotype: Antigen specificity is unknown. With a much larger clone just one base away, this may be a read error.

This clonotype was sampled from a donor at least 40 years old with multiple myeloma. The gene calls are TRBV5-1 and TRBJ2-7; tentatively, D is TRBD2 (6 bases). The sequenced material came from a population of CD138-negative cells sorted from bone marrow. The CDR3 spells CASSRSGYSGQYF. The CDR3 DNA reads as TGCGCCAGCAGCCGTTCAGGGTATAGCGGGCAGTACTTC.